This passage covers 14 T cell receptor beta chains from one sample sequenced in a study of shared clonotypes between healthy human individuals. Measured with immunoSEQ multiplex PCR; TCRdb has only the in-frame clones, and not every one. The top ten hold 0.85% to 1.3% of the sample, which has about 2 million clones, about 95% seen once. Naive CD8 cells comprised CD45RO-negative, CCR7-positively selected cells, excluding terminally differentiated effector memory CD45RA+ cells. The sequencing input was naive CD8+ T cells sorted from blood. Receptor source: a man in his late teens or twenties in good health.

The chain employs TRBV5-6 and TRBJ2-1, with D possibly TRBD1 on 5 matching bases. The V gene lost 2 bases and the J gene lost 3 bases, with 9 bases spanning the gap. The CDR3 sequence is 14 residues long. From germline, CDR1 is SGHDT and CDR2 YYEEEE. The CDR3 nucleotides read TGTGCCAGCAGCTTTCTTGACAGCTACAATGAGCAGTTCTTC. Amino acids: CASSFLDSYNEQFF.

The chain is built from TRBV6-5 and TRBJ2-2; 7 nucleotides align to TRBD1. Trimming took 6 bases from V and 11 from J; bases not matched to a gene: 12. CDR3 size: 14 residues. The V gene's germline CDR1 is MNHEY and CDR2 SVGAGI. The CDR3 DNA reads TGTGCCAGCAGCCCAACCGGGACAGACCGTGAGCTGTTTTTT. It codes for CASSPTGTDRELFF.

This sequence joins TRBV5-6 and TRBJ2-5; D gene uncertain. Germline CDR1 and CDR2: SGHDT and YYEEEE. V gave up 5 bases and J gave up 7 bases, with 18 bases separating them. This CDR3 spans 14 amino acids. CDR3 region: CASSSDHLRATQYF. DNA for the CDR3: TGTGCCAGCAGTTCGGATCATTTAAGGGCGACCCAGTACTTC.

This clone showed up just once. Different DNA sequences within this sample yield the same CDR3. V gene TRBV27 combines with J gene TRBJ2-2, with D unresolved. CDR3 length: 12 residues. V lost 8 bases to trimming and J lost 5 bases, with 9 bases between them. Germline V CDR1 and CDR2: MNHEY, SMNVEV (reference sequence). The CDR3 nucleotides read TGTGCCAGCCGCGGTTCTACCGGGGAGCTGTTTTTT. It specifies CASRGSTGELFF.

A single count supports this clone. This chain connects TRBV4-2 to TRBJ1-3; no firm D call. Germline V gene sequence: CDR1 LGHNA, CDR2 YNFKEQ. V gave up 1 base and J gave up 0 bases, with 10 bases separating them. This CDR3 has 16 amino acids. CDR3 nucleotides: TGTGCCAGCAGCCAAGCCGATACCTCCTCTGGAAACACCATATATTTT. It specifies CASSQADTSSGNTIYF.

A note on this clone: This sample includes further DNA sequences coding for the same CDR3. The V call is TRBV27, the J call TRBJ2-7; TRBD1 matches at 8 bases. The trim removed 6 bases at V and 6 bases at J, leaving 7 bases unmatched. The CDR3 contains 13 residues. Germline CDR1 is MNHEY and CDR2 is SMNVEV (reference sequence). The CDR3 DNA follows: TGTGCCAGCAGCCCTTGGACAGGGTTCGAGCAGTACTTC. It yields the protein CASSPWTGFEQYF.

This chain connects TRBV19 to TRBJ1-1; no reliable D call. The CDR3 runs 14 residues. V was shortened by 1 base and J by 2 bases, with 8 bases between the two germline ends. Germline values: CDR1 LNHDA, CDR2 SQIVND (reference sequence). The CDR3 region is CASSIAITNTEAFF. In nucleotides, the CDR3 is TGTGCCAGTAGTATAGCAATCACCAACACTGAAGCTTTCTTT.

The rearrangement links TRBV7-9 to TRBJ1-1; D gene ambiguous. V was pared by 0 bases and J by 7 bases, with 9 bases between. There are 13 residues in the CDR3. Germline V gives CDR1 SEHNR, CDR2 FQNEAQ (reference sequence). The CDR3 sequence is CASSLATTGEAFF. CDR3 DNA sequence: TGTGCCAGCAGCTTAGCGACAACGGGTGAAGCTTTCTTT.

This clone was picked up one time. Distinct nucleotide sequences in the sample also encode this CDR3. The chain employs TRBV29-1 and TRBJ2-7; the D gene is possibly TRBD2 (7 bases). Trimming removed 4 bases from V and 0 bases from J, with 10 bases in between. In germline, CDR1 is SQVTM, CDR2 ANQGSEA. This CDR3 comprises 13 residues. CDR3 loop: CSVVGGLSYEQYF. The DNA for the CDR3 is TGCAGCGTTGTGGGGGGGCTCTCCTACGAGCAGTACTTC.

The J gene is TRBJ1-6, the V gene TRBV30; D gene ambiguous. Trimming stripped 3 bases from V and 10 bases from J, with 16 bases between. Germline CDR1 reads GTSNPN; CDR2 reads SVGIG (reference sequence). The CDR3 runs 14 residues. The CDR3 DNA reads as TGTGCCTGGAGAGACCTCGGGTTGGGGTCACCCCTCCACTTT. This codes for CAWRDLGLGSPLHF.

This clone was counted a single time. The CDR3 nucleotides read TGTGCCAGCAGCTTAGATTCAGGGGACCTCTACGAGCAGTACTTC. Translating it yields CASSLDSGDLYEQYF. The V gene is TRBV11-2, the J gene TRBJ2-7; possible D gene TRBD1, 6 bases. Germline V gene sequence: CDR1 SGHAT, CDR2 FQNNGV. This CDR3 spans 15 amino acids. Trimming removed 0 bases from V and 3 bases from J, with 12 bases in between.

As to this clone: The sample holds other DNA sequences that translate to the same CDR3. The chain is built from TRBV5-6 and TRBJ2-7; TRBD1 agrees at 12 bases. The CDR3 is 15 amino acids. Germline-derived CDR1 and CDR2 are SGHDT and YYEEEE. Trimming took 3 bases from V and 2 from J; bases not matched to a gene: 3. CDR3 coding DNA: TGTGCCAGCAGCTGGGGGACAGGGGGCACCTACGAGCAGTACTTC. Protein sequence: CASSWGTGGTYEQYF.

The rearrangement joins TRBV27 to TRBJ2-7; no clear D. V lost 7 bases and J lost 4, with 17 bases in between. CDR3 length: 14 residues. From germline, CDR1 is MNHEY and CDR2 SMNVEV (reference sequence). The chain's CDR3 is CASNSGRPGYEQYF. The CDR3 nucleotides are TGTGCCAGCAACTCCGGACGGCCCGGGTACGAGCAGTACTTC.

J is TRBJ1-2 and V is TRBV9, with D possibly being TRBD1 (5 bases). V lost 1 base, J lost 7 bases, and 11 bases lay in between. The CDR3 loop spans 13 amino acids. Germline values: CDR1 SGDLS, CDR2 YYNGEE. The CDR3: CASSVQGSFGYTF. CDR3 sequence (DNA): TGTGCCAGCAGCGTACAGGGTTCATTTGGCTACACCTTC.